The rows below give T cell receptor beta chains drawn from one sample of a study of CD4 and CD8 cells across lung adenocarcinoma regions. TCRdb ran MiXCR on the PCR reads and lists one entry per CDR3 protein. The sample carries approximately 9,000 distinct CDR3 sequences, roughly 50% recorded once. The sequencing input was CD8+ T cells from the margin of a lung tumor. The origin of the receptors is a female donor with lung adenocarcinoma. The CD4 and CD8 labels of this study may be unreliable. Each CDR3 is given with its conserved first and last residue.

14	TRBV9	TRBJ2-1	CVSSVVTRYNEQFF
16	TRBV7-2	-	CASSLGWGGRAETQYF
15	TRBV4-2	TRBJ2-5	CASSQAPSLVQTQYF
13	TRBV6-1	TRBJ2-4	CARGLSGKDIQYF
14	TRBV6-1	TRBJ2-3	CASSPLAPGDTQYF
15	TRBV7-2	TRBJ2-3	CASSERGAWTDTQYF
17	TRBV6-1	TRBJ2-1	CASRHDRGLSGYNEQFF
15	TRBV6-1	TRBJ2-1	CASTLSGRETNEQFF
19	TRBV6-4	TRBJ2-4	CASRDSCDREPCATDTQYF
13	TRBV6-1	-	CASSVGSGYEQYF
14	TRBV10-2	TRBJ2-1	CASSESRANNEQFF
15	TRBV27	TRBJ1-1	CASSLSGPLNTEAFF
14	TRBV5-1	-	CASSLAGNSYEQYF
14	TRBV6-5	TRBJ1-2	CASSSRGQVYGYTF
14	TRBV6-8	TRBJ2-3	CRVSGGWAKSTQYF
13	TRBV6-1	TRBJ2-3	CASRGTGLVTQYF
15	TRBV2	TRBJ2-5	CASSDLAAGQETQYF
14	TRBV6-1	TRBJ1-6	CASLMSSYNSPLHF
15	TRBV6-1	TRBJ2-2	CASSRRAGNTGELFF
15	TRBV27	TRBJ2-4	CASGQGLGVKNTQYF
15	TRBV27	-	CASSPVAGPWETQYF
14	TRBV6-1	TRBJ2-2	CATQGGLGTGELFF
16	TRBV7-2	TRBJ2-1	CASSLRGLVHHDEQFF
15	TRBV6-2/TRBV6-3	TRBJ2-2	CASSYRGGWTGELFF
15	TRBV27	-	CASSLFGERIREQYF
14	TRBV10-1	-	CPSKGRQAQDTQYF
14	TRBV5-1	TRBJ2-5	CASSFDSSKETQYF
15	TRBV6-1	TRBJ2-1	CASSEWLAAYNEQFF
15	TRBV5-1	TRBJ2-2	CASSSTGSSTGELFF
21	TRBV6-1	TRBJ1-1	CASSEGARIQGPTDRVCEAFF
17	TRBV25-1	TRBJ1-4	CASSESNRRLSNEKLFF
15	TRBV6-1	TRBJ2-5	CASSDLTGGTETQYF
12	TRBV6-1	-	CASSQGIETQFF
15	TRBV6-1	-	CASRRAAVSSETQYF
16	TRBV4-1	TRBJ2-5	CASSPSRGQGQETQYF
16	TRBV27	TRBJ2-1	CASSPPGLAGNNEQFF
15	TRBV23-1	TRBJ2-3	CASRLPSSKVDTQYF
15	TRBV6-1	TRBJ2-3	CASSDRGLYTDTQYF
14	TRBV11-2	TRBJ2-1	CASSPGGVLNEQFF
15	TRBV6-1	TRBJ1-2	CASSEDSGWVSGYTF